This T cell receptor beta chain was identified in a study of T cell responses to AZD1222 COVID-19 vaccine. Study-wide results and limits: Distributed over spike, vaccine-associated CD4 TCRs predominated at 160-218 and 743-854.

Worth noting for this clone: Its antigen is unknown.

Sequenced by immunoSEQ multiplex PCR; TCRdb stores in-frame clones only, minus some. This table has over 95,000 clones, about nine tenths appearing once. This CDR3 has 16 amino acids. Germline assignment: CDR1 KGHSH and CDR2 LQKENI. V lost 1 base and J lost 7; bases outside the gene matches: 5. This rearrangement joins TRBV18 to TRBJ1-5; 12 bases are shared with TRBD1. This sample comprised peripheral blood, obtained 28 days after the second AZD1222 dose. The sequence was collected from an adult who received the AZD1222 COVID-19 vaccine. This CDR3 reads CASSPLGTGGGQPQHF. The CDR3 nucleotides are TGTGCCAGCTCACCACTAGGGACAGGGGGCGGCCAGCCCCAGCATTTT.